This TCR beta chain was captured in a study of shared clonotypes between healthy human individuals. Study-level results: The small donor group covered limited genetic and exposure diversity. What rarefaction showed was incomplete sorted-subset sequencing despite large depth.

The authors ran the assay at deep level. The table came from immunoSEQ multiplex PCR; TCRdb's copy has only in-frame clones and leaves some out. The table lists some 800,000 clones, about 91% of them singletons. In regard to this clone: Its antigen is still unknown.

CD8 cells regarded as naive lacked CD45RO, were positively chosen for CCR7, and omitted terminally differentiated effector memory CD45RA+ cells. Healthy HIV-negative adults without recent acute infections or vaccinations served as donors. Trimming removed 0 bases from V and 0 bases from J, with 4 bases in between. The CDR3 spans 14 residues. Germline V gives CDR1 LNHNV, CDR2 YYDKDF (reference sequence). The sample consisted of naive CD8+ T cells sorted from blood. The clonotype originates from a man aged 30 to 45 in good health. V and J are TRBV15 and TRBJ2-3; no clear D. DNA of the CDR3: TGTGCCACCAGCAGAGATCTAAGCACAGATACGCAGTATTTT. It encodes CATSRDLSTDTQYF. Using reference TRBV15 and TRBJ2-3 for the parts outside the CDR3, the full variable domain is DAMVIQNPRYQVTQFGKPVTLSCSQTLNHNVMYWYQQKSSQAPKLLFHYYDKDFNNEADTPDNFQSRRPNTSFCFLDIRSPGLGDTAMYLCATSRDLSTDTQYFGPGTRLTVL.